The clone carrying this T cell receptor beta chain was detected only once. The sample originates from a study of shared clonotypes between healthy human individuals. The assay used deep level. Assay: immunoSEQ multiplex PCR; the TCRdb copy retains only in-frame clones and omits some. The table lists 2 million to 2.5 million clones, more than 85% of them singletons, with roughly 0.36% in the top ten. Trimming left V 8 bases short and J 1 base short, with 8 bases between. The CDR3 contains 13 residues. Looked up from germline, CDR1 is MNHNS and CDR2 is SASEGT. The chain has TRBV6-1 and TRBJ2-2; a weak D match, TRBD2 (5 bases). The source material was naive CD4+ T cells from PBMCs. The subset was: CD45RA+ positively selected. The source is a man younger than 30 in good health. Some clones in this sample may be carry-over from other donors' samples. CDR3 nucleotide sequence: TGTGCCAGCGGGAGAGTGAACACCGGGGAGCTGTTTTTT. Protein sequence: CASGRVNTGELFF.